These 26 T cell receptor beta chains share one sample of origin, sequenced in a study of cytomegalovirus exposure and HLA in healthy donors. The data were produced by immunoSEQ multiplex PCR, yet TCRdb's version contains in-frame clones alone and is incomplete. The table has about 220,000 clones, about nine tenths seen once. Sequenced input: PBMCs. These receptor sequences come from a woman under 30 in good health and CMV-seronegative.

The genes are TRBV10-1 and TRBJ2-1; 15 bases fit TRBD2. This CDR3 contains 17 residues. Germline-derived CDR1 and CDR2 are WNHNN and SYGVQD (reference sequence). Losses at the gene ends were 8 bases for V and 0 bases for J; bases not matched to a gene: 5. The CDR3: CASAGLAGGSSYNEQFF. The CDR3, as DNA: TGCGCCAGCGCGGGACTAGCGGGAGGCAGCTCCTACAATGAGCAGTTCTTC.

The chain uses TRBV6-1 and TRBJ1-2, with 8 bases matching TRBD1. V trimming: 10 bases; J trimming: 8 bases; junction bases outside the gene matches: 12. CDR1 and CDR2 from the germline V gene are MNHNS and SASEGT. The CDR3 is made up of 13 amino acids. The CDR3 loop is CATRTGLMEGYTF. CDR3 DNA sequence: TGTGCCACACGGACAGGGCTGATGGAGGGCTACACCTTC.

This rearrangement joins TRBV19 to TRBJ2-7; TRBD1 matches at 9 bases. The V gene's germline CDR1 is LNHDA and CDR2 SQIVND (reference sequence). The CDR3 sequence is 12 residues long. J was trimmed by 6 bases and V by 7 bases; bases with no gene match: 4. The CDR3 region is CASKQGAGEQYF. The CDR3 nucleotides read TGTGCCAGTAAACAGGGGGCAGGCGAGCAGTACTTC.

The chain is built from TRBV5-1 and TRBJ2-1; D gene uncertain. This CDR3 region has 16 residues. Trimming removed 5 bases from V and 2 bases from J, with 17 bases in between. The germline V gene has CDR1 SGHRS and CDR2 YFSETQ. The CDR3 loop is CASRPKMRFAYNEQFF. In DNA form, the CDR3 reads TGCGCCAGCAGGCCTAAGATGCGGTTCGCCTACAATGAGCAGTTCTTC.

This chain links TRBV2 with TRBJ2-2; 9 bases match TRBD2. This CDR3 has 14 amino acids. J was trimmed by 2 bases and V by 9 bases; bases with no gene match: 4. Germline assignment: CDR1 SNHLY and CDR2 FYNNEI. The CDR3 protein is CARSTSGNTGELFF. CDR3 coding DNA: TGTGCCAGATCGACTAGCGGCAACACCGGGGAGCTGTTTTTT.

V gene TRBV6-1 combines with J gene TRBJ1-5; D unclear. This CDR3 is built from 14 residues. Germline values: CDR1 MNHNS, CDR2 SASEGT. Trimming shortened V by 4 bases and J by 0 bases, and 7 bases separated the two germline ends. In DNA form, the CDR3 reads TGTGCCAGCAGTGGAACTAATAGCAATCAGCCCCAGCATTTT. Translated: CASSGTNSNQPQHF.

V usage is TRBV29-1 and J usage is TRBJ1-1; 7 bases align to TRBD1. Germline V gene data show CDR1 as SQVTM and CDR2 as ANQGSEA. The J segment lost 5 bases and the V segment lost 6 bases, leaving 9 bases of the junction unmatched. The CDR3 is 13 residues long. CDR3 nucleotides: TGCAGCGTCTCTAGGGGGCGGGGTACTGAAGCTTTCTTT. Encoded protein: CSVSRGRGTEAFF. Full variable domain (rest looked up from reference TRBV29-1 and TRBJ1-1): SAVISQKPSRDICQRGTSLTIQCQVDSQVTMMFWYRQQPGQSLTLIATANQGSEATYESGFVIDKFPISRPNLTFSTLTVSNMSPEDSSIYLCSVSRGRGTEAFFGQGTRLTVV.

The V and J genes are TRBV15 and TRBJ1-2; the D is unclear. Germline V gene lookup returns CDR1 LNHNV and CDR2 YYDKDF (reference sequence). The CDR3 length is 15 residues. Trimming left V 3 bases short and J 10 bases short, with 21 bases between. The DNA for the CDR3 is TGTGCCACCAGCAGCCCCCGTCTACGGGATTTTGCCTACACCTTC. It specifies CATSSPRLRDFAYTF.

The J gene is TRBJ1-1, the V gene TRBV10-1, with unresolved D. With 2 bases removed from V and 7 bases from J, the gap between germline ends came to 8 bases. The CDR3 runs 12 residues. Germline-derived CDR1 and CDR2 are WNHNN and SYGVQD (reference sequence). CDR3 in amino acids: CASSEGRNEAFF. As DNA, the CDR3 is TGCGCCAGCAGTGAGGGGAGGAATGAAGCTTTCTTT.

J is TRBJ2-7 and V is TRBV5-4; D is ambiguous. The CDR3 has 15 residues. Germline V CDR1 and CDR2: SGHNT, YYREEE (reference sequence). Trimming cost V 0 bases and J 0 bases, with 10 bases left between them. CDR3 amino acids: CASSLGHASSYEQYF. CDR3 bases: TGTGCCAGCAGCTTGGGACACGCAAGCTCCTACGAGCAGTACTTC.

This chain connects TRBV18 to TRBJ2-2; TRBD2 agrees at 10 bases. The ends lost 3 bases at V and 1 base at J; junction bases unmatched: 8. Germline loops: CDR1 KGHSH, CDR2 LQKENI. CDR3 length equals 18 residues. CDR3 sequence: CASSPRPLAGRNTGELFF. In DNA form, the CDR3 reads TGTGCCAGCTCACCGCGGCCACTAGCGGGACGGAACACCGGGGAGCTGTTTTTT. Variable domain in full (rest from reference TRBV18 and TRBJ2-2): NAGVMQNPRHLVRRRGQEARLRCSPMKGHSHVYWYRQLPEEGLKFMVYLQKENIIDESGMPKERFSAEFPKEGPSILRIQQVVRGDSAAYFCASSPRPLAGRNTGELFFGEGSRLTVL.

The V call is TRBV28, the J call TRBJ1-6, with 7 bases fitting TRBD1. This CDR3 comprises 15 residues. Germline CDR1 and CDR2: MDHEN and SYDVKM. V was clipped by 4 bases and J by 8 bases; unmatched bases: 8. The CDR3 nucleotides are TGTGCCAGCAGTTCGACAGGGCGCTTGGATTCACCCCTCCACTTT. The encoded protein is CASSSTGRLDSPLHF.

The count of this clone is one. V gene TRBV14 combines with J gene TRBJ1-1, with TRBD1 as a possible D gene (6 bases). Trimming left V 3 bases short and J 5 bases short, with 13 bases between. The CDR3 is 14 residues long. Germline CDR1 and CDR2: SGHDN and FVKESK. The CDR3 spells CASSHQGYRTEAFF. Written as DNA, the CDR3 is TGTGCCAGCAGCCATCAGGGGTATCGGACTGAAGCTTTCTTT.

V gene TRBV7-9 combines with J gene TRBJ2-1; the D gene is possibly TRBD1 (5 bases). V was shortened by 3 bases and J by 5 bases, with 17 bases between the two germline ends. The CDR3 totals 16 residues. Germline CDR1 SEHNR, CDR2 FQNEAQ (reference sequence). The DNA for the CDR3 is TGTGCCAGCAGCTTGGTGGCAGGGCCCCGGGACAATGAGCAGTTCTTC. Amino acid sequence: CASSLVAGPRDNEQFF.

The chain couples TRBV7-9 to TRBJ1-1; maybe TRBD1 (6 bases). Trimming took off 4 bases at V and 1 base at J, with 16 bases between the two ends. Germline-derived CDR1 and CDR2 are SEHNR and FQNEAQ (reference sequence). The CDR3 contains 16 residues. This chain's CDR3 is CASSSPPGHQNTEAFF. CDR3 DNA sequence: TGTGCCAGCAGCTCACCTCCGGGACACCAGAACACTGAAGCTTTCTTT.

This clone was observed a handful of times. The V and J genes are TRBV7-9 and TRBJ2-7; D gene ambiguous. Germline V gene lookup returns CDR1 SEHNR and CDR2 FQNEAQ (reference sequence). V was trimmed by 5 bases and J by 7 bases, leaving 12 bases between them. The CDR3 totals 12 residues. The CDR3 DNA follows: TGTGCCAGCAGCACAACCCCGGGTGAGCAGTACTTC. Protein: CASSTTPGEQYF.

The genes are TRBV27 and TRBJ2-7; 7 nucleotides align to TRBD2. The ends lost 5 bases at V and 0 bases at J; junction bases unmatched: 7. The germline gives CDR1 MNHEY, CDR2 SMNVEV (reference sequence). The CDR3 loop spans 15 amino acids. In DNA, the CDR3 is TGTGCCAGCAGTGACCTAGCGGCTAGCTCCTACGAGCAGTACTTC. Protein sequence: CASSDLAASSYEQYF.

The chain has TRBV5-1 and TRBJ2-6, with 13 bases fitting TRBD2. In germline, CDR1 is SGHRS, CDR2 YFSETQ. Unmatched junction bases numbered 5, after V lost 2 bases and J lost 3 bases. The CDR3 is 18 residues long. This CDR3 is CASSLRTSGRNGANVLTF. The CDR3 nucleotides read TGCGCCAGCAGCTTACGGACTAGCGGGAGAAATGGGGCCAACGTCCTGACTTTC.

The chain couples TRBV9 to TRBJ2-5; 9 bases are a match to TRBD1. J lost 5 bases, V lost 0 bases, and 5 bases had no gene match. This CDR3 region has 15 residues. CDR1 SGDLS and CDR2 YYNGEE come from the germline V gene. The CDR3 sequence is CASSVDRGREETQYF. CDR3 sequence (DNA): TGTGCCAGCAGCGTAGACAGGGGGCGCGAGGAGACCCAGTACTTC.

CDR3: CASSSSSDYGYTF. As DNA, the CDR3 is TGTGCCAGTAGTTCATCCTCAGACTATGGCTACACCTTC. The chain joins TRBV19 to TRBJ1-2; D gene ambiguous. Germline CDR1 and CDR2: LNHDA and SQIVND (reference sequence). V was cut by 5 bases and J by 3 bases, with 10 bases left in between. The CDR3 has 13 residues.

The rearrangement joins TRBV5-1 to TRBJ1-1; unclear D gene. The CDR3 totals 14 residues. In germline, CDR1 is SGHRS, CDR2 YFSETQ. Trimming cost V 1 base and J 0 bases, with 7 bases left between them. CDR3 DNA: TGCGCCAGCAGCTTGAGCAGGCTGAACACTGAAGCTTTCTTT. This encodes CASSLSRLNTEAFF.

This chain joins TRBV12-5 and TRBJ1-5; 7 bases agree with TRBD1. J gave up 4 bases and V 6 bases, and 3 bases lay outside the gene matches. CDR3 length equals 13 residues. Per the germline V gene, CDR1 is LGHNT and CDR2 is FRNRAP. Here the CDR3 DNA reads TGTGCTAGTGGCCAGGACAGGAATCAGCCCCAGCATTTT. Encoded protein: CASGQDRNQPQHF.

V gene TRBV27 combines with J gene TRBJ2-7, with TRBD2 matching 12 bases. V was clipped by 7 bases and J by 6 bases; unmatched bases: 7. CDR3 length: 14 residues. The germline gives CDR1 MNHEY, CDR2 SMNVEV (reference sequence). The CDR3 sequence: CASNFASGRGEQYF. The CDR3 DNA is TGTGCCAGCAACTTTGCTAGCGGGAGGGGCGAGCAGTACTTC.

The chain combines TRBV2 with TRBJ1-1; a possible D gene is TRBD1 (5 bases). The CDR3 runs 13 residues. CDR1 and CDR2 from the germline V gene are SNHLY and FYNNEI. V gave up 2 bases and J gave up 6 bases, with 10 bases separating them. The CDR3, as DNA: TGTGCCAGCAGTGAATTGCGGGGGGCTGAAGCTTTCTTT. Translation gives CASSELRGAEAFF.

The rearrangement joins TRBV6-1 to TRBJ1-5; 7 nucleotides agree with TRBD1. This CDR3 has 14 amino acids. Looked up from germline, CDR1 is MNHNS and CDR2 is SASEGT. Trimming removed 6 bases from V and 2 bases from J; junction bases left unmatched: 4. The CDR3 nucleotides are TGTGCCAGCAGCTTAGACAGGGGCAATCAGCCCCAGCATTTT. Its translation: CASSLDRGNQPQHF.

This clone appeared a single time. The rearrangement links TRBV7-9 to TRBJ1-1; the D gene is possibly TRBD1 (6 bases). V was clipped by 1 base and J by 6 bases, with 12 bases between them. The CDR3 is 14 residues long. Looked up from germline, CDR1 is SEHNR and CDR2 is FQNEAQ (reference sequence). Here the CDR3 reads CASSLDPGEAEAFF. The CDR3 region has the DNA TGTGCCAGCAGCTTAGACCCAGGGGAAGCTGAAGCTTTCTTT.